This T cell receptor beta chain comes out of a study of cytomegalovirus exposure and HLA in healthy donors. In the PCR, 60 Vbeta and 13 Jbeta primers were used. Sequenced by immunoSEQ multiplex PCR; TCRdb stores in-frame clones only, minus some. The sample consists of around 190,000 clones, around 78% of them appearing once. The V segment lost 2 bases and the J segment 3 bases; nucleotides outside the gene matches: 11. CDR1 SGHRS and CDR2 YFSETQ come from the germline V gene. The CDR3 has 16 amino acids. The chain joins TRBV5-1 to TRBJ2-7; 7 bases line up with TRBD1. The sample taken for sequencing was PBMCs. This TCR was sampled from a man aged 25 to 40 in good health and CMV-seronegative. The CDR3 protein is CASSLEMTGLGYEQYF. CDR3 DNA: TGCGCCAGCAGCTTAGAAATGACAGGGCTTGGCTACGAGCAGTACTTC.